This is a list of T cell receptor beta chains from one sample in a study of blood T cell repertoires in COVID-19. Sequenced by immunoSEQ multiplex PCR; TCRdb stores in-frame clones only, minus some. The sample records approximately 490,000 clones, 75% to 90% being singletons. What was sequenced was PBMCs or T cells enriched from blood (not recorded which). These receptors all stem from a young woman who had recovered from COVID-19. Both conserved end residues are part of each CDR3. The D gene is left open where the match is weak. Part of the rows lack a size; the others show once, few, many or a class for expanded clones.

CASSARGWGYTF	TGTGCCAGCAGCGCGAGAGGGTGGGGCTACACCTTC	NA	NA	TRBV9	TRBJ1-2
CASSPRDFSTDTQYF	TGTGCCAGCTCCCCCCGGGACTTCAGCACAGATACGCAGTATTTT	NA	NA	TRBV18	TRBJ2-3
CASSDQGQGTEAFF	TGTGCCAGCAGTGATCAGGGTCAGGGCACTGAAGCTTTCTTT	NA	NA	TRBV2	TRBJ1-1
CASADRELYEQYF	TGTGCCAGCGCTGACAGGGAGTTATACGAGCAGTACTTC	NA	TRBD1	TRBV6-6	TRBJ2-7
CASSPPGSYEQYF	TGTGCCAGCAGCCCCCCGGGGTCCTACGAGCAGTACTTC	NA	NA	TRBV7-9	TRBJ2-7
CASRLPGQDQPQHF	TGTGCCAGCAGACTCCCGGGACAGGATCAGCCCCAGCATTTT	NA	TRBD1	TRBV28	TRBJ1-5
CASSSSSSYNEQFF	TGTGCCAGCAGTTCCTCGAGCTCCTACAATGAGCAGTTCTTC	NA	NA	TRBV28	TRBJ2-1
CASTGEESFATDTQYF	TGTGCCAGTACCGGGGAGGAGTCCTTTGCCACAGATACGCAGTATTTT	NA	NA	TRBV19	TRBJ2-3
CSASRGTEAFF	TGCAGTGCAAGTCGGGGCACTGAAGCTTTCTTT	NA	NA	TRBV20-1	TRBJ1-1
CSASWYRTRRGVQETQYF	TGCAGTGCTAGTTGGTACCGGACTAGGAGGGGGGTCCAAGAGACCCAGTACTTC	NA	NA	TRBV20-1	TRBJ2-5
CASSIEGKNIQYF	TGTGCCAGTAGTATCGAGGGCAAAAACATTCAGTACTTC	NA	NA	TRBV19	TRBJ2-4
CARSPRDTSYEQYF	TGCGCCAGATCTCCCCGGGACACCTCCTACGAGCAGTACTTC	NA	NA	TRBV10-1	TRBJ2-7
CASTPQGASPGDTEAFF	TGTGCCAGCACCCCACAGGGGGCCTCCCCCGGGGACACTGAAGCTTTCTTT	NA	TRBD1	TRBV7-8	TRBJ1-1
CASSFGQHYGYTF	TGTGCCAGCAGCTTCGGACAGCACTATGGCTACACCTTC	NA	NA	TRBV5-4	TRBJ1-2
CASSRGQGWTEAFF	TGTGCCAGCAGTAGAGGACAGGGTTGGACTGAAGCTTTCTTT	NA	TRBD1	TRBV6-5	TRBJ1-1
CASSLLPEELFF	TGTGCCAGCAGCTTATTACCCGAGGAACTGTTTTTT	NA	NA	TRBV7-9	TRBJ1-4
CASSSLEAGITDTQYF	TGTGCCAGCAGTTCCCTCGAGGCAGGGATAACAGATACGCAGTATTTT	once	NA	TRBV7-9	TRBJ2-3
CASYGTSGLTEQYF	TGTGCCAGCTATGGGACTAGCGGCCTTACCGAGCAGTACTTC	NA	TRBD2	TRBV2	TRBJ2-7
CASSQDHPSGGYSSYNEQFF	TGTGCCAGCAGCCAAGATCATCCTAGCGGGGGCTATAGCTCCTACAATGAGCAGTTCTTC	NA	TRBD2	TRBV3-1/TRBV3-2	TRBJ2-1
CASSGTGGSYEQYF	TGCGCCAGCAGCGGGACAGGGGGCTCCTACGAGCAGTACTTC	NA	TRBD1	TRBV5-1	TRBJ2-7
CASSLEGGNEKLFF	TGTGCCAGCAGCTTGGAGGGAGGCAATGAAAAACTGTTTTTT	once	NA	TRBV5-8	TRBJ1-4
CASSFIGEANNGYTF	TGTGCCAGCAGTTTTATAGGGGAGGCCAATAATGGCTACACCTTC	NA	NA	TRBV27	TRBJ1-2
CASSLSGGPTEQFF	TGTGCCAGCAGCCTTAGCGGGGGGCCAACCGAGCAGTTCTTC	NA	TRBD2	TRBV7-9	TRBJ2-1
CASSLSRVNEQFF	TGTGCCAGCAGTTTATCGAGGGTGAATGAGCAGTTCTTC	NA	NA	TRBV27	TRBJ2-1
CASSLVPLSNQPQHF	TGTGCCAGCAGCTTAGTCCCATTGTCAAATCAGCCCCAGCATTTT	NA	NA	TRBV7-2	TRBJ1-5
CATSRGTGGASEQYF	TGTGCCACCAGCAGAGGGACAGGGGGCGCGTCCGAGCAGTACTTC	NA	TRBD1	TRBV15	TRBJ2-7
CASSLSTGEPYEQYF	TGTGCCAGCAGCTTATCAACAGGGGAGCCCTACGAGCAGTACTTC	once	TRBD1	TRBV11-2	TRBJ2-7
CASSQDWGDRGEKLFF	TGTGCCAGCAGCCAAGATTGGGGGGATCGAGGTGAAAAACTGTTTTTT	NA	NA	TRBV3-1/TRBV3-2	TRBJ1-4